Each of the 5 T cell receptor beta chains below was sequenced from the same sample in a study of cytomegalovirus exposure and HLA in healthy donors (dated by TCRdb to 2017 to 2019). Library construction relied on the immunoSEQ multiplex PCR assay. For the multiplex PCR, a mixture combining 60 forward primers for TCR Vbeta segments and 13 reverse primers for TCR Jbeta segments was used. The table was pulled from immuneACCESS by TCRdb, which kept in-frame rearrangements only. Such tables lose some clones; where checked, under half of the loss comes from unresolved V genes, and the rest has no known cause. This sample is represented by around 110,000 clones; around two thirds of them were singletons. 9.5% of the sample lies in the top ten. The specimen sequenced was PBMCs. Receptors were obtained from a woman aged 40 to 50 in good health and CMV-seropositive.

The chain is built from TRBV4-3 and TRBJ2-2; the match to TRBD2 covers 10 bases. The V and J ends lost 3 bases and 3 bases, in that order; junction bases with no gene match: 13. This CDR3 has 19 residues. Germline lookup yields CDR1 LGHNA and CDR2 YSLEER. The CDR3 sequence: CASSQERFGLAGDTGELFF. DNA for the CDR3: TGCGCCAGCAGCCAGGAAAGGTTCGGGCTAGCGGGGGACACCGGGGAGCTGTTTTTT.

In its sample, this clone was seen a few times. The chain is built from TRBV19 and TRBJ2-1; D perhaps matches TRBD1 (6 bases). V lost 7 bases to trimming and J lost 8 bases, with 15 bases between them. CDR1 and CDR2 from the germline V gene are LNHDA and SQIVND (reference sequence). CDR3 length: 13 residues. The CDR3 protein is CASTPRGKDEQFF. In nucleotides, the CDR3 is TGTGCCAGTACCCCGAGGGGGAAGGATGAGCAGTTCTTC.

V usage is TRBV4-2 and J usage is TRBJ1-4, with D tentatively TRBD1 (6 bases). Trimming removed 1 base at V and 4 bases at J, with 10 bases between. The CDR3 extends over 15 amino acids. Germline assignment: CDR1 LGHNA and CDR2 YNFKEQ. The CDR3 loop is CASSQGGQLNEKLFF. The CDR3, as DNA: TGTGCCAGCAGCCAAGGCGGACAGCTTAATGAAAAACTGTTTTTT.

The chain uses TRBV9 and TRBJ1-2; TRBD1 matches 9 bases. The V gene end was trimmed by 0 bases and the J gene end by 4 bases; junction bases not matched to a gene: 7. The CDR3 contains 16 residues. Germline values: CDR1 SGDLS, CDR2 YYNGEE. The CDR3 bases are TGTGCCAGCAGCGTAGTAGGACAGGGGTCTCTCTATGGCTACACCTTC. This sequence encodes CASSVVGQGSLYGYTF.

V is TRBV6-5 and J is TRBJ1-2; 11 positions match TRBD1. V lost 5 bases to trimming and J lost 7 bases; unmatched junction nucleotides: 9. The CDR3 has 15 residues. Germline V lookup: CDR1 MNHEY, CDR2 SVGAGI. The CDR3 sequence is CASSPRDRGVCGYTF. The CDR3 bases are TGTGCCAGCAGTCCCCGGGACAGGGGGGTCTGTGGCTACACCTTC.